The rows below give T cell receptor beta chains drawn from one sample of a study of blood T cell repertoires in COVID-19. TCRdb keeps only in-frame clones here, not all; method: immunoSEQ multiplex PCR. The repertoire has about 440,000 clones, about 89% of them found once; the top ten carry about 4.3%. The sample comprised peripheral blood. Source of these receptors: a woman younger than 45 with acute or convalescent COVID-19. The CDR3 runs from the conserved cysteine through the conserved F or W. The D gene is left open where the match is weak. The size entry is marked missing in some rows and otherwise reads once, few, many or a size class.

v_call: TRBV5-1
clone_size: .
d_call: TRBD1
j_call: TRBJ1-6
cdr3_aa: CASSSGTGYNSPLHF
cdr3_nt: TGCGCCAGCAGCTCCGGGACAGGATATAATTCACCCCTCCACTTT

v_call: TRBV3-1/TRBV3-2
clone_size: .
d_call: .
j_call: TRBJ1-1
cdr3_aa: CASSQVRHNTEAFF
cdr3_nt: TGTGCCAGCAGCCAAGTCAGACACAACACTGAAGCTTTCTTT

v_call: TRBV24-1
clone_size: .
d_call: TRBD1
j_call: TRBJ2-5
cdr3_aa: CATSDPTGGTQETQYF
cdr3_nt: TGTGCCACCAGTGACCCGACAGGGGGTACACAAGAGACCCAGTACTTC

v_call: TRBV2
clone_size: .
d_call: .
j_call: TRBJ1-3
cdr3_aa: CASSATTNSGNTIYF
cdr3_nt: TGTGCCAGCAGCGCGACAACAAACTCTGGAAACACCATATATTTT

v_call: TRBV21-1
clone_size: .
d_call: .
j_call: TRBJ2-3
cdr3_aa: CASSKEQGGVGSSGCTDTQYF
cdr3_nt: TGTGCCAGCAGCAAAGAACAAGGAGGGGTCGGCTCGTCGGGATGCACAGATACGCAGTATTTT

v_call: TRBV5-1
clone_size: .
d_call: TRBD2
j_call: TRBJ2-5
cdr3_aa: CASSLLAGGEETQYF
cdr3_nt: TGCGCCAGCAGCTTACTAGCGGGGGGGGAAGAGACCCAGTACTTC

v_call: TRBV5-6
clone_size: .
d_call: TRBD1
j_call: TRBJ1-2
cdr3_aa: CASSLGQGFYGYTF
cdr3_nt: TGTGCCAGCAGCTTGGGACAGGGGTTTTATGGCTACACCTTC

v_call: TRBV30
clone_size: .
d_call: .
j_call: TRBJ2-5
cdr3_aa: CACSDRELEYF
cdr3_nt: TGTGCCTGCTCGGATCGGGAGTTAGAGTACTTC

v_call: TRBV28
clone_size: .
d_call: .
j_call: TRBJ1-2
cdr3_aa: CASSGGGGYGYTF
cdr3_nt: TGTGCCAGCTCTGGGGGGGGTGGATATGGCTACACCTTC

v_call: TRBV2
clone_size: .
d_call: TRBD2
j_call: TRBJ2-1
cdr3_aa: CASRLAGDYNEQFF
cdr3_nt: TGTGCCAGCAGGCTAGCGGGGGACTACAATGAGCAGTTCTTC

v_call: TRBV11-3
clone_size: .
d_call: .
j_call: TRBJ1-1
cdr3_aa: CASSLAGNTEAFF
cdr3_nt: TGTGCCAGCAGCTTAGCCGGGAACACTGAAGCTTTCTTT

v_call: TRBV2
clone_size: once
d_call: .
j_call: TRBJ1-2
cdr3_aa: CANPEPGGESYGYTF
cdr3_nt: TGTGCCAACCCCGAGCCGGGGGGGGAATCCTATGGCTACACCTTC

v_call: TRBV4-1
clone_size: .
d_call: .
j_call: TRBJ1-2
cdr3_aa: CASSQEGGTFGYGYTF
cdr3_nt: TGCGCCAGCAGCCAAGAAGGCGGGACTTTCGGCTATGGCTACACCTTC

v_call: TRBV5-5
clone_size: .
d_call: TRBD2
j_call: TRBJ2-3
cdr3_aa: CASRSTSGGIKDTQYF
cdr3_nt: TGTGCCAGCAGAAGTACTAGCGGGGGTATAAAGGATACGCAGTATTTT

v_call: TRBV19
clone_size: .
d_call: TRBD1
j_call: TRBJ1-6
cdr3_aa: CASSWTGGNNSPLHF
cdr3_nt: TGTGCCAGTAGTTGGACAGGGGGGAATAATTCACCCCTCCACTTT

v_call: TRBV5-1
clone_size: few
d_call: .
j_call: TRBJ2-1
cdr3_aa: CASRRGLRDSRDNEQFF
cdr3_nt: TGCGCCAGCAGAAGGGGGCTACGGGACTCGAGAGATAATGAGCAGTTCTTC

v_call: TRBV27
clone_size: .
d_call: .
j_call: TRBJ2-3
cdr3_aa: CASRGQRPDTQYF
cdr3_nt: TGTGCCAGCAGAGGACAGAGGCCAGATACGCAGTATTTT

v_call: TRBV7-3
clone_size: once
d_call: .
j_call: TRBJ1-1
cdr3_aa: CASRDGQTARTEAFF
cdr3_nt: TGTGCCAGCAGGGATGGACAGACGGCGAGGACTGAAGCTTTCTTT

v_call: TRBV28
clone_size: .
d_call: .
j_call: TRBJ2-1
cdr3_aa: CASSRLGASNEQFF
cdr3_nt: TGTGCCAGCAGCCGCCTGGGGGCTAGCAATGAGCAGTTCTTC

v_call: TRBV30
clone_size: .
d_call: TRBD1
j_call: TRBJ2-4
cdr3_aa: CAWSIGTANNYALAKNIQYF
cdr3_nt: TGTGCCTGGAGTATCGGGACAGCTAATAACTATGCCTTAGCCAAAAACATTCAGTACTTC

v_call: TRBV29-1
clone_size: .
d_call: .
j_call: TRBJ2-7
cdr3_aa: CSVEGSVSYEQYF
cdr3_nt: TGCAGCGTTGAAGGTTCAGTATCCTACGAGCAGTACTTC

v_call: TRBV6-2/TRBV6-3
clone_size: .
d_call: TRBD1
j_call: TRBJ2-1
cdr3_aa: CASSSIRDRGGKEQFF
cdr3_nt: TGTGCCAGCAGTTCTATCCGGGACAGGGGTGGTAAGGAGCAGTTCTTC

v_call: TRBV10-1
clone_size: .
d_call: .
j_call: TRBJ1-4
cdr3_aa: CASSEVGEGKLFF
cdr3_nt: TGCGCCAGCAGTGAAGTAGGGGAAGGAAAACTGTTTTTT

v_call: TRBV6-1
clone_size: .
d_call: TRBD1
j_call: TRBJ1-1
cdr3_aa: CASSYLGTGSEAFF
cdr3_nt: TGTGCCAGCAGTTATCTCGGGACAGGGAGTGAAGCTTTCTTT

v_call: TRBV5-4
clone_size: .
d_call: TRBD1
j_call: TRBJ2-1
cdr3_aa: CASSLPGQIVNEQFF
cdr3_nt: TGTGCCAGCAGCTTGCCGGGACAGATCGTTAATGAGCAGTTCTTC

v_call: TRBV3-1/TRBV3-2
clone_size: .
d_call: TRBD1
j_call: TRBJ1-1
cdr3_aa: CASSQAGGGNTEAFF
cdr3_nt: TGTGCCAGCAGCCAAGCAGGGGGCGGAAACACTGAAGCTTTCTTT

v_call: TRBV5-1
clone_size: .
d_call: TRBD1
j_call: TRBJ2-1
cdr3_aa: CASSTGGSYNEQFF
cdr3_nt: TGCGCCAGCAGCACAGGGGGCTCCTACAATGAGCAGTTCTTC

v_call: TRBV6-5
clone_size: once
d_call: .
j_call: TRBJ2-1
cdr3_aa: CASISRAGRIDEQFF
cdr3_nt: TGTGCCAGCATCTCTCGAGCAGGCAGGATCGATGAGCAGTTCTTC

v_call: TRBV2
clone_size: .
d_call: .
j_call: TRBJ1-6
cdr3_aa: CAKAARGASPLHF
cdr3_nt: TGTGCCAAGGCGGCCAGGGGAGCTTCACCCCTCCACTTT